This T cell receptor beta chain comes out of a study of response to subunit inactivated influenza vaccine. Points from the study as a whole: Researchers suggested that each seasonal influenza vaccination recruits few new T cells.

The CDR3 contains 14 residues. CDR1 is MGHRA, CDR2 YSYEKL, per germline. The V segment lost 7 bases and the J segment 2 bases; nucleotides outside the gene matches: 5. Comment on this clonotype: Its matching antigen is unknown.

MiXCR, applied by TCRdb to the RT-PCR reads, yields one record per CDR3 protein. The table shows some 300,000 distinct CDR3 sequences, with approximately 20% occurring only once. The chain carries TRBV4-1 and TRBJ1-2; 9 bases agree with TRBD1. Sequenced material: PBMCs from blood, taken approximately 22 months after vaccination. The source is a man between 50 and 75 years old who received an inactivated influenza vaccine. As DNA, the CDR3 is TGCGCCAGCAAAAAACAGGGGGCAAACTATGGCTACACCTTC. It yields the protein CASKKQGANYGYTF.